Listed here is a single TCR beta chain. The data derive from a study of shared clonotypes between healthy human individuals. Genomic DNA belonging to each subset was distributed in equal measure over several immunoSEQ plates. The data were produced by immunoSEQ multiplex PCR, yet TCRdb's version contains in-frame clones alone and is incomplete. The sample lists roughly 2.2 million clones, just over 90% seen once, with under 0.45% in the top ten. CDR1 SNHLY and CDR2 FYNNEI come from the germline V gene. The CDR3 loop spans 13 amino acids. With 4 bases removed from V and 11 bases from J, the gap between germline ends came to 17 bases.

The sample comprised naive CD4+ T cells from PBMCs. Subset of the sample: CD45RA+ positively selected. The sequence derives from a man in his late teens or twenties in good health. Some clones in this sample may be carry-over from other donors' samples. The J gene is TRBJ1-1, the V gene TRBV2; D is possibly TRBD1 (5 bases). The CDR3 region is CASSVGGYKGAFF. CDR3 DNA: TGTGCCAGCAGTGTTGGCGGTTATAAGGGGGCTTTCTTT.